Below, 14 T cell receptor beta chains from the same sample are listed, as sequenced in a study of beta chain features in type 1 diabetes. cDNA synthesis used the whole RNA isolate, giving expressed TCRB sequences. Assay used: immunoSEQ multiplex PCR; TCRdb lists only in-frame clones, some missing. The table includes around 500,000 clones, about 10% detected once. Sequences were obtained from naive CD4+ T cells from blood. Receptor source: a woman under 30 in good health.

The chain is built from TRBV19 and TRBJ2-1, with a possible D match to TRBD2 (7 bases). The CDR3 spans 15 residues. Trimming stripped 10 bases from V and 5 bases from J, with 21 bases between. Looked up from germline, CDR1 is LNHDA and CDR2 is SQIVND (reference sequence). CDR3 sequence: CATLEGEGLNNEQFF. CDR3 DNA: TGTGCCACCCTCGAGGGGGAGGGATTAAACAATGAGCAGTTCTTC.

The chain has TRBV30 and TRBJ2-7, with 8 nucleotides matching TRBD1. The CDR3 spans 15 residues. Germline values: CDR1 GTSNPN, CDR2 SVGIG (reference sequence). Trimming took 4 bases from V and 1 from J; bases not matched to a gene: 9. CDR3 in DNA: TGTGCCTGGACCCCCCCAGGGGGCGCATCCTACGAGCAGTACTTC. Protein: CAWTPPGGASYEQYF.

In its sample, this clone was seen a few times. This CDR3 is CASSLWEGDGIQYF. CDR3 nucleotides: TGTGCCAGCAGCTTGTGGGAGGGCGACGGCATTCAGTACTTC. The rearrangement uses TRBV7-2 and TRBJ2-4, with 7 bases identical to TRBD2. Germline values: CDR1 SGHTA, CDR2 FQGNSA. V shed 3 bases and J 9 bases; nucleotides not matched to a gene: 8. The CDR3 contains 14 residues.

V is TRBV7-3 and J is TRBJ2-7, with D tentatively TRBD1 (6 bases). Germline CDR1 and CDR2: SGHTA and FQGTGA. V was clipped by 1 base and J by 4 bases, with 8 bases between them. This CDR3 contains 13 residues. CDR3 amino acids: CASSLSGQYEQYF. The CDR3 nucleotides read TGTGCCAGCAGCTTAAGCGGACAGTACGAGCAGTACTTC.

The rearrangement links TRBV14 to TRBJ1-1, with 8 bases matching TRBD1. Germline CDR1 is SGHDN and CDR2 is FVKESK. The junction had 10 bases not matched to a gene; V was cut back by 2 bases and J by 2 bases. This CDR3 has 17 residues. The CDR3 DNA follows: TGTGCCAGCAGCCAAAGGCCTCTGGGACAGGATAACACTGAAGCTTTCTTT. It yields the protein CASSQRPLGQDNTEAFF.

As concerns this clone: This sample also contains other DNA sequences that code for the same CDR3. V and J are TRBV7-2 and TRBJ2-5; no clear D. V was pared by 4 bases and J by 5 bases, with 5 bases between. This CDR3 has 11 residues. The V gene's germline CDR1 is SGHTA and CDR2 FQGNSA. The CDR3 DNA sequence: TGTGCCAGCAGCTCTGGGGAGACCCAGTACTTC. This encodes CASSSGETQYF.

This clone was counted many times. The rearrangement uses TRBV5-4 and TRBJ1-6; 12 bases are shared with TRBD1. Unmatched junction bases numbered 5, after V lost 3 bases and J lost 10 bases. The germline V gene has CDR1 SGHNT and CDR2 YYREEE (reference sequence). This CDR3 is built from 15 residues. The CDR3 spells CASSSRDRGHSPLHF. CDR3 coding DNA: TGTGCCAGCAGCTCCCGGGACAGGGGGCACTCACCCCTCCACTTT.

This chain uses TRBV6-1 with TRBJ2-1, with 8 positions matching TRBD2. From germline, CDR1 is MNHNS and CDR2 SASEGT. The CDR3 has 14 residues. The V and J ends lost 5 bases and 3 bases, in that order; junction bases with no gene match: 3. The CDR3 sequence is CASSTREGYNEQFF. The CDR3, as DNA: TGTGCCAGCAGTACACGGGAGGGCTACAATGAGCAGTTCTTC.

This clone was counted between two and nine times. The V and J genes are TRBV27 and TRBJ2-3; D is possibly TRBD1 or TRBD2 (5 bases each). The CDR3 extends over 15 amino acids. V dropped 6 bases and J dropped 2 bases, with 15 bases sitting between them. Germline CDR1 is MNHEY and CDR2 is SMNVEV (reference sequence). The DNA for the CDR3 is TGTGCCAGCAGCCCCTCCGGGGCCTACACAGATACGCAGTATTTT. Translating gives CASSPSGAYTDTQYF.

The chain couples TRBV27 to TRBJ1-6, with 7 bases fitting TRBD1. The V and J ends lost 3 bases and 14 bases, in that order; junction bases with no gene match: 16. Germline assignment: CDR1 MNHEY and CDR2 SMNVEV (reference sequence). The CDR3 is 16 amino acids. Here the CDR3 reads CASSFRGQGEFMTLHF. The DNA of the CDR3 is TGTGCCAGCAGTTTTCGAGGGCAGGGGGAATTCATGACCCTCCACTTT.

V is TRBV5-4 and J is TRBJ2-3; D gene uncertain. The CDR3 consists of 16 residues. V was cut by 4 bases and J by 1 base, with 16 bases left in between. Germline V lookup: CDR1 SGHNT, CDR2 YYREEE (reference sequence). The CDR3 reads CASSPRRRLGTDTQYF. CDR3 coding DNA: TGTGCCAGCAGCCCCCGTCGGCGGTTGGGCACAGATACGCAGTATTTT.

The chain joins TRBV5-1 to TRBJ2-7; weak D call: TRBD1 (6 bases). The CDR3 totals 14 residues. V lost 7 bases and J 3 bases, leaving 17 bases between the germline ends. Germline CDR1 is SGHRS and CDR2 is YFSETQ. The DNA for the CDR3 is TGCGCCAGCGCAATAGGAGGACAGAACTACGAGCAGTACTTC. Protein product: CASAIGGQNYEQYF.

The gene calls are TRBV4-1 and TRBJ2-5; D possibly uses TRBD1 or TRBD2 (5 bases each). Germline V gene data show CDR1 as MGHRA and CDR2 as YSYEKL. The CDR3 extends over 16 amino acids. V was trimmed by 2 bases and J by 5 bases, leaving 18 bases between them. The CDR3 loop reads CASSQPGLRGGETQYF. The CDR3 region has the DNA TGCGCCAGCAGCCAACCGGGCCTAAGGGGCGGGGAGACCCAGTACTTC.

This clone was detected only a few times. This rearrangement joins TRBV6-4 to TRBJ2-1; 9 positions agree with TRBD2. V lost 5 bases and J lost 5; bases outside the gene matches: 4. CDR1 MRHNA and CDR2 SNTAGT come from the germline V gene. The CDR3 spans 14 residues. The CDR3 bases are TGTGCCAGCAGTCGGACTAGCGTTAACAATGAGCAGTTCTTC. Encoded protein: CASSRTSVNNEQFF.